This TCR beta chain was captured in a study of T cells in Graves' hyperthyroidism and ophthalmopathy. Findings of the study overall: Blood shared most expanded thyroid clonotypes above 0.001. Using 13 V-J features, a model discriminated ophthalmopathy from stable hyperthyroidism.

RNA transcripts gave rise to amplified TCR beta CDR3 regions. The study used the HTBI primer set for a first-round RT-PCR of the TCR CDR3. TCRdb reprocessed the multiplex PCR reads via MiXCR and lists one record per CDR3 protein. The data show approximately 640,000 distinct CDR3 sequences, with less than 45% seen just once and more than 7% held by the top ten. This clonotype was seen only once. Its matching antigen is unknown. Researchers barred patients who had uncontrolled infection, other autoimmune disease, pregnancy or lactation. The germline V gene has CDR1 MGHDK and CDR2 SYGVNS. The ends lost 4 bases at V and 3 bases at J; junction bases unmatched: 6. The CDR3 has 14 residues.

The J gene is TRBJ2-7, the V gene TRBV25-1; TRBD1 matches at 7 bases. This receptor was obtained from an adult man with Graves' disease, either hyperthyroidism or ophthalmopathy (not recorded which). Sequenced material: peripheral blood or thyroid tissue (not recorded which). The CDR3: CASSADREGYEQYF. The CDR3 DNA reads TGTGCCAGCAGTGCTGACAGGGAAGGCTACGAGCAGTACTTC.